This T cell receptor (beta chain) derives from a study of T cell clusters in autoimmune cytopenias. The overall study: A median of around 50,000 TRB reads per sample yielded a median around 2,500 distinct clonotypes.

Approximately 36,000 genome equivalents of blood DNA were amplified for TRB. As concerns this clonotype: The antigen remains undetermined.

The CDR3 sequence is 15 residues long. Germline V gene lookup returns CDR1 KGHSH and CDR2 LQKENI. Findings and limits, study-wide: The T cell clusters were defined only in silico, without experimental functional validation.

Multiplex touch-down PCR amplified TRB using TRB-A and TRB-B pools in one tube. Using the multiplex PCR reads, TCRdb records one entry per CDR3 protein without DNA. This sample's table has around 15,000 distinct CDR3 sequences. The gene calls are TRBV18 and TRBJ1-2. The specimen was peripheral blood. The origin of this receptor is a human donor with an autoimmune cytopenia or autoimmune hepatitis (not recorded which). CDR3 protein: CASSPQEGFNYGYTF.